The clone carrying this T cell receptor (beta chain) was observed once. Its antigen is not identified. The donors were members of the validation cohort comprising over 100 subjects, separate from the roughly 700-subject first cohort. The V end lost 7 bases, the J end lost 0 bases, and 11 bases lay between the germline ends. The germline V gene encodes CDR1 SGHNT and CDR2 YYREEE (reference sequence). CDR3 size: 13 residues. These data are taken from a study of cytomegalovirus exposure and HLA in healthy donors. Study background: It was reported in a later analysis that the 120 or so validation repertoires used the same platform as the 666 first-cohort repertoires.

Whole-study findings and limits: Clusters of TCRs from the first cohort tended to co-occur in the 120 or so validation repertoires (as a later analysis found).

Generated by immunoSEQ multiplex PCR, the TCRdb table keeps only in-frame clones and is missing some. The sample lists hundreds of thousands of clones; roughly 84% were seen once. This TCR was recovered from a young woman in good health and CMV-seropositive. The sample was PBMCs. This chain joins TRBV5-4 and TRBJ2-7; D may be TRBD1 (7 bases). The CDR3 protein is CASSQGGSYEQYF. CDR3 in DNA: TGTGCCAGCTCCCAGGGGGGCTCCTACGAGCAGTACTTC. Together with reference TRBV5-4 and TRBJ2-7, the CDR3 gives the full variable domain: ETGVTQSPTHLIKTRGQQVTLRCSSQSGHNTVSWYQQALGQGPQFIFQYYREEENGRGNFPPRFSGLQFPNYSSELNVNALELDDSALYLCASSQGGSYEQYFGPGTRLTVT.